This TCR beta chain was found in a study of regulatory T cells. Trimming stripped 6 bases from V and 5 bases from J, with 11 bases between. Germline V gene lookup returns CDR1 MDHEN and CDR2 SYDVKM. The CDR3 consists of 12 residues. Study-wide findings and caveats: Regulatory T cells showed the strongest V-J pair restriction and V/J gene skewing among patient repertoires.

For this clone: Its specificity is not known.

The primer mix had 52 TRBV and 13 TRBJ primers. TCRdb's copy holds only in-frame clones and misses some; the assay was immunoSEQ multiplex PCR. The sample lists some 21,000 clones; 93% were seen once. The origin of this receptor is a child under 10 years old with CD3G deficiency. The chain employs TRBV28 and TRBJ2-7; no clear D. The sequenced sample consisted of CD8+ T cells sorted from blood. The CDR3 here is CASSPGWHEQYF. CDR3 bases: TGTGCCAGCAGCCCTGGTTGGCACGAGCAGTACTTC.